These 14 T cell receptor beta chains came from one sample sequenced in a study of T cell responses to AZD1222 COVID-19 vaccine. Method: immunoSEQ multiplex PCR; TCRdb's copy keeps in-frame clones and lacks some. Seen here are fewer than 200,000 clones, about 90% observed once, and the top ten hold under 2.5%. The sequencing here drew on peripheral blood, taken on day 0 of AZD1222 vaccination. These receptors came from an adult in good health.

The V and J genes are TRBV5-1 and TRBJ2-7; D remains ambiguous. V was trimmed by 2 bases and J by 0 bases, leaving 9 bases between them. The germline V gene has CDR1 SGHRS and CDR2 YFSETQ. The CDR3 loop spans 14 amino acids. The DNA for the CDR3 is TGCGCCAGCAGCTTCTCGGGCAGCTCCTACGAGCAGTACTTC. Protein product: CASSFSGSSYEQYF.

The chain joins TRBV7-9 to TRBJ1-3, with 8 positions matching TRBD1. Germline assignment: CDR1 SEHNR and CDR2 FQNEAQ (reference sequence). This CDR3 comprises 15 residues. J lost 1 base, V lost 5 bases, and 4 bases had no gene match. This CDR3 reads CASSGRTGSGNTIYF. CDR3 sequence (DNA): TGTGCCAGCAGCGGCCGGACAGGGTCTGGAAACACCATATATTTT. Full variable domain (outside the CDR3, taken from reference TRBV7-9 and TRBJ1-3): DTGVSQNPRHKITKRGQNVTFRCDPISEHNRLYWYRQTLGQGPEFLTYFQNEAQLEKSRLLSDRFSAERPKGSFSTLEIQRTEQGDSAMYLCASSGRTGSGNTIYFGEGSWLTVV.

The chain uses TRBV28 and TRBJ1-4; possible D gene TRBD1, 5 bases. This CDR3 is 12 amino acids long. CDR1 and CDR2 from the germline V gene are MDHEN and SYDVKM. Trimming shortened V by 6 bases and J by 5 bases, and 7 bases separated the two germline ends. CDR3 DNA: TGTGCCAGCAGCACAGGCAATGAAAAACTGTTTTTT. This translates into CASSTGNEKLFF.

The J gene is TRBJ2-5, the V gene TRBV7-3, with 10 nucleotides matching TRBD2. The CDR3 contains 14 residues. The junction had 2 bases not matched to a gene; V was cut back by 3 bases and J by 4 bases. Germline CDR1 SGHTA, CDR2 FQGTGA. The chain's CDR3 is CASSLIAGGETQYF. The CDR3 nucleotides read TGTGCCAGCAGCTTGATAGCGGGAGGAGAGACCCAGTACTTC. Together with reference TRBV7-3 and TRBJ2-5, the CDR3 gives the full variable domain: GAGVSQTPSNKVTEKGKYVELRCDPISGHTALYWYRQSLGQGPEFLIYFQGTGAADDSGLPNDRFFAVRPEGSVSTLKIQRTERGDSAVYLCASSLIAGGETQYFGPGTRLLVL.

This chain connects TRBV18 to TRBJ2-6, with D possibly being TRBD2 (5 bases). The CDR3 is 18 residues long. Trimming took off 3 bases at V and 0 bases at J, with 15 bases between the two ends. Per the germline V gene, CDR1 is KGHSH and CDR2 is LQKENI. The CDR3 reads CASSPSSGKISGANVLTF. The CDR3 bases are TGTGCCAGCTCACCGTCCTCCGGGAAAATCTCTGGGGCCAACGTCCTGACTTTC.

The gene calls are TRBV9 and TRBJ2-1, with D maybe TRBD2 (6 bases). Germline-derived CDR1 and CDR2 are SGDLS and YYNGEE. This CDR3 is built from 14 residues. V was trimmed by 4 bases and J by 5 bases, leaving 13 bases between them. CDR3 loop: CASSRDGSNNEQFF. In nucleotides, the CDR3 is TGTGCCAGCAGCAGAGACGGGAGTAACAATGAGCAGTTCTTC.

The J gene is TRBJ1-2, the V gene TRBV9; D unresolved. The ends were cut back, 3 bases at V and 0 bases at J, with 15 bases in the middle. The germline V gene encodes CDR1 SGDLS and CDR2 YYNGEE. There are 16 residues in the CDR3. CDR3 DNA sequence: TGTGCCAGCAGCGCCCAATCAGGAGAAGCTAACTATGGCTACACCTTC. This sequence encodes CASSAQSGEANYGYTF.

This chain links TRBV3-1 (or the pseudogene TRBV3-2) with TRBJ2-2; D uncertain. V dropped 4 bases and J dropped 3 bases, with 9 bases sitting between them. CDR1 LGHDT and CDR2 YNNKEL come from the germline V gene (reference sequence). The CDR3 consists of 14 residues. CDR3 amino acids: CASSPDGYTGELFF. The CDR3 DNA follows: TGTGCCAGCAGCCCGGACGGATACACCGGGGAGCTGTTTTTT.

The CDR3 bases are TGTGCCATCAGTGCCCAAGCGGGTGTTCGAAACGAGCAGTACTTC. It yields the protein CAISAQAGVRNEQYF. The chain combines TRBV10-3 with TRBJ2-7; possible D gene TRBD2, 6 bases. Between the trimmed V and J ends, which lost 4 bases and 5 bases, there was a span of 18 bases. The germline V gene encodes CDR1 ENHRY and CDR2 SYGVKD. The CDR3 contains 15 residues.

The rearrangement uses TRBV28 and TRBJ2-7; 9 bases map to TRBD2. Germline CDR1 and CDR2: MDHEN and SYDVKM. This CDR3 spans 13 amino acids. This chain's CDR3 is CALSGGYSYEQYF. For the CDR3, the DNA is TGTGCGCTGAGCGGGGGGTACTCCTACGAGCAGTACTTC.

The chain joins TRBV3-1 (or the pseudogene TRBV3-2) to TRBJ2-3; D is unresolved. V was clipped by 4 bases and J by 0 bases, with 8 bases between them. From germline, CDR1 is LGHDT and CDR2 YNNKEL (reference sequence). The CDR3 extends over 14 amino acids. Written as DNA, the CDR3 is TGTGCCAGCAGCCCAGGCGGCAGCACAGATACGCAGTATTTT. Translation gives CASSPGGSTDTQYF.

The DNA for the CDR3 is TGCGCCAGCAGCGAAGGGACGGTGAAAGAGACCCAGTACTTC. This gives the protein CASSEGTVKETQYF. The rearrangement uses TRBV5-1 and TRBJ2-5, with D perhaps given as TRBD1 or TRBD2 (5 bases each). Germline assignment: CDR1 SGHRS and CDR2 YFSETQ. Trimming cost V 4 bases and J 3 bases, with 13 bases left between them. The CDR3 spans 14 residues.

DNA of the CDR3: TGTGCCAGCAGCTTAGTTCAGGGGGCTAGGGAGACCCAGTACTTC. It is translated as CASSLVQGARETQYF. This chain links TRBV7-6 with TRBJ2-5, with 8 bases that match TRBD1. Germline V gene lookup returns CDR1 SGHVS and CDR2 FNYEAQ. This CDR3 comprises 15 residues. V gave up 1 base and J gave up 5 bases; unmatched junction bases: 6.

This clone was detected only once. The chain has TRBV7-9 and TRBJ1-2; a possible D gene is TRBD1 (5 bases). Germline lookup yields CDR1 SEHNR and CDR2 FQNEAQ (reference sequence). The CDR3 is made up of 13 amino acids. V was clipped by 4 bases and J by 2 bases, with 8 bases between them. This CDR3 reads CASSSQGNYGYTF. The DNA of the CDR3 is TGTGCCAGCAGCTCTCAGGGAAACTATGGCTACACCTTC.